Below are 21 T cell receptor beta chains sequenced from a single sample in a study of T cell changes during pregnancy in multiple sclerosis. Profiled with immunoSEQ multiplex PCR; TCRdb holds only in-frame clones, not every one. This sample has around 50,000 clones; approximately 92% occur once, and the top ten carry over 1%. The sample here was peripheral blood, taken after pregnancy. These receptor sequences come from a female donor in good health, enrolled as a control in a pregnancy study.

This rearrangement joins TRBV7-2 to TRBJ2-2, with 8 nucleotides matching TRBD2. The germline V gene has CDR1 SGHTA and CDR2 FQGNSA. This CDR3 spans 18 amino acids. V lost 5 bases to trimming and J lost 1 base; unmatched junction nucleotides: 12. In nucleotides, the CDR3 is TGTGCCAGCAGCCCGGACCTACTAGCGGTACGGAACACCGGGGAGCTGTTTTTT. Its protein is CASSPDLLAVRNTGELFF.

This rearrangement joins TRBV7-9 to TRBJ2-7, with D possibly being TRBD1 (7 bases). Germline loops: CDR1 SEHNR, CDR2 FQNEAQ (reference sequence). Trimming removed 0 bases at V and 2 bases at J, with 11 bases between. The CDR3 is 15 amino acids. The CDR3: CASSLAGRGAYEQYF. The CDR3 nucleotides are TGTGCCAGCAGCTTAGCAGGCAGGGGGGCCTACGAGCAGTACTTC.

V usage is TRBV7-2 and J usage is TRBJ1-2, with 7 bases fitting TRBD1. This CDR3 comprises 15 residues. Germline V lookup: CDR1 SGHTA, CDR2 FQGNSA. J gave up 4 bases and V 4 bases, and 9 bases lay outside the gene matches. CDR3 loop: CASSSLGTESYGYTF. DNA of the CDR3: TGTGCCAGCAGCTCTTTGGGGACAGAGTCCTATGGCTACACCTTC.

The chain recombines TRBV9 with TRBJ1-4, with 7 bases aligning to TRBD1. CDR1 SGDLS and CDR2 YYNGEE come from the germline V gene. Trimming removed 0 bases from V and 8 bases from J; junction bases left unmatched: 1. The CDR3 loop spans 13 amino acids. The CDR3 region is CASSVDRGEKLFF. As DNA, the CDR3 is TGTGCCAGCAGCGTAGACAGGGGCGAAAAACTGTTTTTT. The full variable domain, with the rest looked up from reference TRBV9 and TRBJ1-4, is DSGVTQTPKHLITATGQRVTLRCSPRSGDLSVYWYQQSLDQGLQFLIQYYNGEERAKGNILERFSAQQFPDLHSELNLSSLELGDSALYFCASSVDRGEKLFFGSGTQLSVL.

The chain has TRBV7-2 and TRBJ2-5, with a weak D call TRBD2 (6 bases). Trimming removed 5 bases from V and 4 bases from J, with 20 bases in between. The germline CDR1 and CDR2 sequences are SGHTA and FQGNSA. The CDR3 runs 16 residues. Here the CDR3 DNA reads TGTGCCAGCAGCCCCCATTTCGGAGGGGAGGTAGAGACCCAGTACTTC. Encoded protein: CASSPHFGGEVETQYF. Full variable domain (missing parts from reference TRBV7-2 and TRBJ2-5): GAGVSQSPSNKVTEKGKDVELRCDPISGHTALYWYRQSLGQGLEFLIYFQGNSAPDKSGLPSDRFSAERTGGSVSTLTIQRTQQEDSAVYLCASSPHFGGEVETQYFGPGTRLLVL.

CDR3 DNA sequence: TGTGCCAGTAGCCACGGGACAGGGACCGGGGGCGGGGAGCTGTTTTTT. Residues: CASSHGTGTGGGELFF. This chain uses TRBV19 with TRBJ2-2; 9 nucleotides align to TRBD1. After removal of 6 bases from V and 7 bases from J, the junction contained 12 bases not matched to a gene. Germline loops: CDR1 LNHDA, CDR2 SQIVND (reference sequence). This CDR3 is 16 amino acids long.

CDR3 DNA: TGCGCCAGCAGCTTGGCCGGTGCGGCAGGGTCGGGGGGGACCTTC. This translates into CASSLAGAAGSGGTF. The chain combines TRBV5-1 with TRBJ1-2; TRBD1 is a possible D gene (5 bases). The CDR3 covers 15 residues. Germline V CDR1 and CDR2: SGHRS, YFSETQ. The V end was cut by 0 bases, the J end by 14 bases, with 23 bases between.

The chain couples TRBV7-2 to TRBJ1-1, with 8 nucleotides matching TRBD1. Germline assignment: CDR1 SGHTA and CDR2 FQGNSA. Trimming took 1 base from V and 5 from J; bases not matched to a gene: 6. The CDR3 extends over 15 amino acids. DNA of the CDR3: TGTGCCAGCAGCTTAGACAGGGGGAGATCTACTGAAGCTTTCTTT. This codes for CASSLDRGRSTEAFF. Together with reference TRBV7-2 and TRBJ1-1, the CDR3 gives the full variable domain: GAGVSQSPSNKVTEKGKDVELRCDPISGHTALYWYRQSLGQGLEFLIYFQGNSAPDKSGLPSDRFSAERTGGSVSTLTIQRTQQEDSAVYLCASSLDRGRSTEAFFGQGTRLTVV.

The chain employs TRBV6-5 and TRBJ1-3; D gene unclear. The length of the CDR3 is 12 residues. With 7 bases removed from V and 2 bases from J, the gap between germline ends came to 6 bases. CDR1 is MNHEY, CDR2 SVGAGI, per germline. CDR3 sequence: CASTGTGNTIYF. The CDR3 nucleotides read TGTGCCAGCACGGGTACTGGAAACACCATATATTTT.

V is TRBV19 and J is TRBJ2-3; 13 bases are shared with TRBD2. V dropped 5 bases and J dropped 0; count of bases not matched to a gene: 8. Germline values: CDR1 LNHDA, CDR2 SQIVND (reference sequence). The CDR3 length is 18 residues. The CDR3 DNA is TGTGCCAGTAGTGGAGGACTAGCGGGGGCCCCTAGCACAGATACGCAGTATTTT. This codes for CASSGGLAGAPSTDTQYF.

This chain connects TRBV18 to TRBJ2-5; D possibly corresponds to TRBD1 (5 bases). Germline values: CDR1 KGHSH, CDR2 LQKENI. Deletions cut 3 bases from V and 3 bases from J, with 11 bases between. The CDR3 runs to 14 residues. CDR3 in amino acids: CASSPAGIEETQYF. The CDR3 coding sequence is TGTGCCAGCTCACCTGCAGGGATTGAAGAGACCCAGTACTTC.

V usage is TRBV6-1 and J usage is TRBJ2-7; D is unresolved. Germline CDR1 and CDR2: MNHNS and SASEGT. V was clipped by 2 bases and J by 4 bases, with 9 bases between them. This CDR3 has 13 amino acids. The CDR3 nucleotides read TGTGCCAGCAGTGAATTGGCAGTGTACGAGCAGTACTTC. Translated, it gives CASSELAVYEQYF.

This rearrangement joins TRBV27 to TRBJ1-1; perhaps TRBD1 as D (5 bases). The CDR3 sequence is 11 residues long. CDR1 is MNHEY, CDR2 SMNVEV, per germline (reference sequence). Trimming took 7 bases from V and 5 from J, leaving 8 bases between them. The CDR3 sequence: CASIKGTEAFF. The CDR3, as DNA: TGTGCCAGCATTAAGGGGACTGAAGCTTTCTTT.

The chain employs TRBV9 and TRBJ2-2, with TRBD2 matching over 14 bases. The germline V gene encodes CDR1 SGDLS and CDR2 YYNGEE. There are 17 residues in the CDR3. Trimming removed 5 bases from V and 2 bases from J; junction bases left unmatched: 5. The CDR3 region is CASRRTSGGSNTGELFF. For the CDR3, the DNA is TGTGCCAGCAGACGGACTAGCGGGGGGTCCAACACCGGGGAGCTGTTTTTT.

The rearrangement uses TRBV5-1 and TRBJ1-1; 8 nucleotides match TRBD1. The V gene's germline CDR1 is SGHRS and CDR2 YFSETQ. The CDR3 has 14 residues. J was trimmed by 4 bases and V by 0 bases; bases with no gene match: 2. CDR3 sequence (DNA): TGCGCCAGCAGCTTGGGACAGGGGCGCACTGAAGCTTTCTTT. Translation gives CASSLGQGRTEAFF.

This clone showed up just a few times. One junction end disagrees with the germline gene, perhaps due to a read error. The gene calls are TRBV7-9 and TRBJ1-1; 11 nucleotides match TRBD1. The germline gives CDR1 SEHNR, CDR2 FQNEAQ (reference sequence). This CDR3 has 14 amino acids. The CDR3: CASSWDRGNAEAFF. DNA of the CDR3: TGTGCCAGCAGCTGGGACAGGGGGAACGCTGAAGCTTTCTTT.

V is TRBV6-5 and J is TRBJ1-2; D may be TRBD1 (6 bases). Germline values: CDR1 MNHEY, CDR2 SVGAGI. The V and J ends lost 4 bases and 4 bases respectively, with 7 bases between them. The CDR3 loop spans 12 amino acids. In DNA form, the CDR3 reads TGTGCCAGCAGTTTCAGGGGCTATGGCTACACCTTC. It codes for CASSFRGYGYTF.

The chain carries TRBV7-2 and TRBJ2-1, with TRBD2 identical over 12 bases. This CDR3 has 16 residues. Germline V gene data show CDR1 as SGHTA and CDR2 as FQGNSA. V lost 5 bases and J lost 7; bases outside the gene matches: 9. CDR3 residues: CASSPGGLAGRNEQFF. DNA for the CDR3: TGTGCCAGCAGCCCCGGAGGACTAGCGGGAAGGAATGAGCAGTTCTTC.

The chain couples TRBV7-2 to TRBJ1-4; 8 bases match TRBD1. Germline lookup yields CDR1 SGHTA and CDR2 FQGNSA. Trimming removed 5 bases from V and 8 bases from J; junction bases left unmatched: 10. This CDR3 contains 15 residues. CDR3 protein: CASSIPTGAGEKLFF. CDR3 bases: TGTGCCAGCAGCATACCGACAGGGGCGGGGGAAAAACTGTTTTTT.

The rearrangement uses TRBV4-1 and TRBJ2-7; TRBD2 is a possible D gene (5 bases). The V end was cut by 4 bases, the J end by 0 bases, with 13 bases between. The CDR3 sequence is 15 residues long. Germline-derived CDR1 and CDR2 are MGHRA and YSYEKL. The CDR3 DNA reads TGCGCCAGCAGCCCCGAGCCGGGGAGCTCCTACGAGCAGTACTTC. Amino acid sequence: CASSPEPGSSYEQYF.

This chain connects TRBV19 to TRBJ2-5; D is unclear. CDR3 length: 13 amino acids. Germline V lookup: CDR1 LNHDA, CDR2 SQIVND (reference sequence). The V and J ends lost 5 bases and 5 bases respectively, with 12 bases between them. CDR3 in DNA: TGTGCCAGTAGTGCCGGGTGGCGGGAGACCCAGTACTTC. This encodes CASSAGWRETQYF.